Each of the 20 T cell receptor beta chains below was sequenced from the same sample in a study of cytomegalovirus exposure and HLA in healthy donors. TCRdb keeps only in-frame clones here, not all; method: immunoSEQ multiplex PCR. The table lists roughly 71,000 clones, roughly 92% of them singletons. The material sequenced was PBMCs. Source of these receptors: a woman aged 18-29 years in good health and CMV-seronegative.

Remarks on this clone: Relative to the germline gene, one junction end is altered; a read error may explain this. This chain's CDR3 is CASRPTSGGGTGELFF. The DNA of the CDR3 is TGTGCCAGCAGGCCTACTAGCGGGGGCGGGACCGGGGAGCTGTTTTTT. This sequence joins TRBV4-1 and TRBJ2-2; 11 nucleotides match TRBD2. Germline CDR1 and CDR2: MGHRA and YSYEKL. The CDR3 covers 16 residues.

The rearrangement uses TRBV2 and TRBJ2-1; D is perhaps TRBD2 (5 bases). Germline CDR1 and CDR2: SNHLY and FYNNEI. The CDR3 is 13 residues long. V gave up 6 bases and J gave up 10 bases, with 16 bases separating them. CDR3 amino acids: CASSWTEGKEQFF. The CDR3 DNA is TGTGCCAGCAGCTGGACTGAAGGAAAGGAGCAGTTCTTC.

The V gene is TRBV2, the J gene TRBJ1-5, with D unclear. V lost 4 bases to trimming and J lost 9 bases, with 13 bases between them. Per the germline V gene, CDR1 is SNHLY and CDR2 is FYNNEI. CDR3 size: 13 residues. The CDR3 sequence is CASSGGRIMPQHF. The CDR3 region has the DNA TGTGCCAGCAGTGGCGGGAGGATAATGCCCCAGCATTTT.

The J gene is TRBJ1-1, the V gene TRBV5-1; no clear D. V lost 0 bases to trimming and J lost 0 bases, with 3 bases between them. Looked up from germline, CDR1 is SGHRS and CDR2 is YFSETQ. The CDR3 contains 13 residues. The CDR3 loop reads CASSLGVNTEAFF. CDR3 bases: TGCGCCAGCAGCTTGGGCGTGAACACTGAAGCTTTCTTT.

V usage is TRBV6-5 and J usage is TRBJ1-6; TRBD1 might be the D (6 bases). Germline V lookup: CDR1 MNHEY, CDR2 SVGAGI. V lost 3 bases to trimming and J lost 7 bases, with 10 bases between them. The CDR3 runs 14 residues. The CDR3: CASSYQGWNSPLHF. DNA for the CDR3: TGTGCCAGCAGTTATCAGGGGTGGAATTCACCCCTCCACTTT.

The gene calls are TRBV23-1 and TRBJ1-1, with D maybe TRBD1 (5 bases). TRBV23-1 is assigned to the ORF class and has an uncertain function. V was cut by 2 bases and J by 0 bases, with 19 bases left in between. This CDR3 region has 18 residues. The CDR3 is CASSQPQLTDSLNTEAFF. As DNA, the CDR3 is TGCGCCAGCAGTCAACCGCAATTGACAGACTCTTTGAACACTGAAGCTTTCTTT.

This chain links TRBV7-2 with TRBJ1-4; unclear D gene. V dropped 3 bases and J dropped 4 bases, with 6 bases sitting between them. The CDR3 sequence is 13 residues long. Germline CDR1 and CDR2: SGHTA and FQGNSA. The CDR3 reads CASSFGLNEKLFF. DNA for the CDR3: TGTGCCAGCAGCTTCGGACTTAATGAAAAACTGTTTTTT.

The J gene is TRBJ2-7, the V gene TRBV5-1, with 7 bases that match TRBD1. Germline lookup yields CDR1 SGHRS and CDR2 YFSETQ. The CDR3 runs to 14 residues. J gave up 6 bases and V 0 bases, and 6 bases lay outside the gene matches. The CDR3 here is CASSLGVRDSEQYF. CDR3 in DNA: TGCGCCAGCAGCTTGGGGGTCCGGGACAGCGAGCAGTACTTC.

V and J are TRBV9 and TRBJ2-2, with D possibly matching TRBD2 (5 bases). V was cut by 4 bases and J by 6 bases, with 10 bases left in between. This CDR3 region has 13 residues. From germline, CDR1 is SGDLS and CDR2 YYNGEE. The CDR3 DNA is TGTGCCAGCAGCATAGCGTACTCCGGGGAGCTGTTTTTT. Translation gives CASSIAYSGELFF.

The genes are TRBV2 and TRBJ2-6; 10 bases agree with TRBD2. From germline, CDR1 is SNHLY and CDR2 FYNNEI. This CDR3 has 18 residues. V dropped 6 bases and J dropped 1; count of bases not matched to a gene: 9. The CDR3 region has the DNA TGTGCCAGCAGGGGGGTTCTAGCGGGGGCTTCTGGGGCCAACGTCCTGACTTTC. Its protein is CASRGVLAGASGANVLTF.

The chain combines TRBV5-1 with TRBJ2-1, with TRBD2 matching 11 bases. CDR1 and CDR2 (germline): SGHRS, YFSETQ. V gave up 5 bases and J gave up 5 bases; unmatched junction bases: 9. The CDR3 totals 16 residues. As DNA, the CDR3 is TGCGCCAGCAGGAATAATCTAGCGGGGGGACACAATGAGCAGTTCTTC. Translating gives CASRNNLAGGHNEQFF.

About this clone itself: This sample includes further DNA sequences coding for the same CDR3. The rearrangement uses TRBV6-5 and TRBJ1-1; 7 bases fit TRBD1. Germline CDR1 is MNHEY and CDR2 is SVGAGI. V was pared by 2 bases and J by 1 base, with 4 bases of the junction left unmatched. This CDR3 has 15 residues. The CDR3 DNA sequence: TGTGCCAGCAGTTACCTAGGGGGCTGGAACACTGAAGCTTTCTTT. This sequence encodes CASSYLGGWNTEAFF.

The V call is TRBV4-1, the J call TRBJ1-2, with D maybe TRBD1 (5 bases). Per germline, CDR1 MGHRA and CDR2 YSYEKL. CDR3 length: 15 amino acids. The V gene lost 0 bases and the J gene lost 2 bases, with 10 bases spanning the gap. The CDR3 is CASSQERGSNYGYTF. The CDR3 region has the DNA TGCGCCAGCAGCCAAGAGCGGGGCTCAAACTATGGCTACACCTTC.

The chain recombines TRBV4-1 with TRBJ1-6; D is perhaps TRBD1 (5 bases). This CDR3 comprises 16 residues. Germline V gene data show CDR1 as MGHRA and CDR2 as YSYEKL. Trimming pared 4 bases from V and 9 bases from J, leaving 19 bases between. The CDR3 region is CASSPGGSQWGSPLHF. The DNA for the CDR3 is TGCGCCAGCAGCCCGGGGGGGTCCCAATGGGGTTCACCCCTCCACTTT.

V and J are TRBV4-3 and TRBJ2-2, with TRBD2 matching over 13 bases. Germline V CDR1 and CDR2: LGHNA, YSLEER. This CDR3 is 18 amino acids long. V dropped 3 bases and J dropped 5; count of bases not matched to a gene: 9. CDR3 DNA sequence: TGCGCCAGCAGCCAGGCCCACCCGGGACTAGCGGGGACCGGGGAGCTGTTTTTT. It specifies CASSQAHPGLAGTGELFF.

The V and J genes are TRBV19 and TRBJ1-2; D not resolved. The CDR3 sequence is 12 residues long. Trimming cost V 7 bases and J 5 bases, with 11 bases left between them. Germline-derived CDR1 and CDR2 are LNHDA and SQIVND (reference sequence). The CDR3 spells CASKAVLYGYTF. The CDR3 DNA sequence: TGTGCCAGTAAAGCCGTGCTTTATGGCTACACCTTC.

The V gene is TRBV5-1, the J gene TRBJ2-2; weak D call: TRBD1 (6 bases). Between the trimmed V and J ends, which lost 0 bases and 1 base, there was a span of 7 bases. Germline CDR1 reads SGHRS; CDR2 reads YFSETQ. CDR3 length: 15 residues. CDR3 bases: TGCGCCAGCAGCTTGGGGGGGCTGAACACCGGGGAGCTGTTTTTT. Amino acids: CASSLGGLNTGELFF. The complete variable domain, with remaining parts taken from reference TRBV5-1 and TRBJ2-2, reads KAGVTQTPRYLIKTRGQQVTLSCSPISGHRSVSWYQQTPGQGLQFLFEYFSETQRNKGNFPGRFSGRQFSNSRSEMNVSTLELGDSALYLCASSLGGLNTGELFFGEGSRLTVL.

This clone was seen only once. This chain links TRBV10-3 with TRBJ2-7; D is perhaps TRBD2 (7 bases). There are 14 residues in the CDR3. Trimming stripped 4 bases from V and 5 bases from J, with 15 bases between. Germline V lookup: CDR1 ENHRY, CDR2 SYGVKD. CDR3 sequence: CAISGGGRQDEQYF. CDR3 DNA sequence: TGTGCCATCAGTGGGGGGGGGCGACAAGACGAGCAGTACTTC.

The rearrangement joins TRBV2 to TRBJ1-5; unclear D gene. The ends were cut back, 6 bases at V and 7 bases at J, with 16 bases in the middle. This CDR3 region has 14 residues. Germline CDR1 and CDR2: SNHLY and FYNNEI. CDR3: CASSSLSGKQPQHF. Written as DNA, the CDR3 is TGTGCCAGCAGCTCCTTGTCGGGGAAACAGCCCCAGCATTTT.

The chain has TRBV7-6 and TRBJ2-5; D might be TRBD1 (6 bases). With 0 bases removed from V and 5 bases from J, the gap between germline ends came to 16 bases. The germline gives CDR1 SGHVS, CDR2 FNYEAQ. This CDR3 has 16 residues. For the CDR3, the DNA is TGTGCCAGCAGCTTAGCGGGGGCCGGGCTTGGGGAGACCCAGTACTTC. As protein: CASSLAGAGLGETQYF.